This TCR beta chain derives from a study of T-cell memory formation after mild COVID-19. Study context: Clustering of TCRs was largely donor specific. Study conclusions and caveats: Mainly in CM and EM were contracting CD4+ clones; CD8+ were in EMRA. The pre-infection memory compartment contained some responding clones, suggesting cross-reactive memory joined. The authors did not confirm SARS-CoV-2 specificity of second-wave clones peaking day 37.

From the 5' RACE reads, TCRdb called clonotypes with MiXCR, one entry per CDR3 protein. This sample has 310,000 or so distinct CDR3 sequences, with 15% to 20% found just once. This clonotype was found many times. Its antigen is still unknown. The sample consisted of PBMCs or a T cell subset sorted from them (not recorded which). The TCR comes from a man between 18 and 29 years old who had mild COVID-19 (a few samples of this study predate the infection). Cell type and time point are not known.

As DNA, the CDR3 is TGTGCCAGCAGTCCAACTAGCGGCCAAGAGACCCAGTACTTC. Encoded protein: CASSPTSGQETQYF. The chain uses TRBV7-2 and TRBJ2-5; 8 bases are shared with TRBD2. The germline V gene has CDR1 SGHTA and CDR2 FQGNSA. V was clipped by 6 bases and J by 1 base; unmatched bases: 4. The CDR3 totals 14 residues. Full variable domain (outside the CDR3, taken from reference TRBV7-2 and TRBJ2-5): GAGVSQSPSNKVTEKGKDVELRCDPISGHTALYWYRQSLGQGLEFLIYFQGNSAPDKSGLPSDRFSAERTGGSVSTLTIQRTQQEDSAVYLCASSPTSGQETQYFGPGTRLLVL.